This T cell receptor beta chain is drawn from a study of Graves' ophthalmopathy and Graves' hyperthyroidism. RNA transcripts were the template, and TCR beta CDR3 regions were amplified from them. Second-round multiplex PCR came after a first-round RT-PCR that employed HTBI primers. In TCRdb, the multiplex PCR reads were re-called with MiXCR into one record per CDR3 protein. The sample lists approximately 1.2 million distinct CDR3 sequences, about 35% occurring once. Germline assignment: CDR1 MGHDK and CDR2 SYGVNS. V was trimmed by 1 base and J by 5 bases, leaving 17 bases between them. There are 16 residues in the CDR3.

The sample taken for sequencing was peripheral blood or thyroid tissue (not recorded which). The receptor's source is an adult man with Graves' hyperthyroidism. The chain couples TRBV25-1 to TRBJ2-5; D may be TRBD1 (6 bases). CDR3 protein: CASSEWAPGVRETQYF. The CDR3 region has the DNA TGTGCCAGCAGTGAATGGGCCCCAGGGGTAAGGGAGACCCAGTACTTC.